This TCR beta chain was recovered during a study of cytomegalovirus exposure and HLA in healthy donors. Overall study findings and caveats: Follow-up analysis later connected one missense variant in DCLRE1C with trimming of TCR beta V- and J-genes. A highly shared variant cluster was judged a likely technical artifact. Cytomegalovirus-associated status was assigned to about 160 TCR beta chains.

Nominal health characterized the donors when sampled, though unrecorded immune exposures were likely. Comment on this clone: Its antigen is still unknown.

The PCR was carried out with 60 Vbeta primers and 13 Jbeta primers. Assay: immunoSEQ multiplex PCR; the TCRdb copy retains only in-frame clones and omits some. The table has about 120,000 clones, around 73% seen once. Germline CDR1 reads WNHNN; CDR2 reads SYGVQD (reference sequence). CDR3 size: 13 residues. V lost 6 bases and J 1 base, leaving 9 bases between the germline ends. The receptor was isolated from a woman aged 40 to 49 in good health and CMV-seropositive. The sequenced material came from PBMCs. The rearrangement joins TRBV10-1 to TRBJ2-5; D unresolved. The CDR3, as DNA: TGCGCCAGCAGGCGACATATCCAAGAGACCCAGTACTTC. Protein sequence: CASRRHIQETQYF.